This T cell receptor (beta chain) stems from a study of cytomegalovirus exposure and HLA in healthy donors. Background on the study: The approximately 110 validation repertoires used a platform that matched the one used for the approximately 690 first-cohort repertoires, as a later analysis reported.

Assay used: immunoSEQ multiplex PCR; TCRdb lists only in-frame clones, some missing. The sample lists roughly 56,000 clones; approximately 93% were seen once. For this clone: Its antigen is unidentified.

Notes on the study in general: Whilst most TCR sequences proved rare, a subset of public TCRs occurred across many donors.

The specimen was PBMCs. This TCR was sampled from a young woman in good health and CMV-seropositive.

The CDR3 bases are TGTGCCAGCAGCTTCAGGTCCGGTCGACAGGCGGAGAAATCACCCCTCCACTTT. Its translation is CASSFRSGRQAEKSPLHF. V and J are TRBV7-9 and TRBJ1-6; the D gene is possibly TRBD1 (6 bases). V gave up 3 bases and J gave up 10 bases, with 25 bases separating them. Germline loops: CDR1 SEHNR, CDR2 FQNEAQ (reference sequence). The CDR3 runs to 18 residues.